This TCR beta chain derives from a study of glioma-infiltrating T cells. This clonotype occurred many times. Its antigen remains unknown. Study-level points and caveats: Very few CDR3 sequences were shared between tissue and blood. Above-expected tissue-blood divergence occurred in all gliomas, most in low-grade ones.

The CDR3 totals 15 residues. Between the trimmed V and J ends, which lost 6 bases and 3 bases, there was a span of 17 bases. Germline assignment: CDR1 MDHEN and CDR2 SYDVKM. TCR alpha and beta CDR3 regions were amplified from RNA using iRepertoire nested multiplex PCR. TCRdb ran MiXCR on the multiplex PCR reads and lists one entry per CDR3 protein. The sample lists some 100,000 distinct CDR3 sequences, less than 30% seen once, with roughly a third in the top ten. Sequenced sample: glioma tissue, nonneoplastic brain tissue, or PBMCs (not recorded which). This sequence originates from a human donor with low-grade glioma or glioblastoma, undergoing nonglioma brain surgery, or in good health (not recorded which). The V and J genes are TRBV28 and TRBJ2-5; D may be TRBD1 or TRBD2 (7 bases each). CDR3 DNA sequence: TGTGCCAGCAGCCGATTCAGGGGGGGCGAAGAGACCCAGTACTTC. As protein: CASSRFRGGEETQYF.